These 27 T cell receptor beta chains were sequenced from one sample in a study of blood T cell repertoires in COVID-19. Here immunoSEQ multiplex PCR was the method, and the copy in TCRdb shows in-frame clones only, minus some. There are tens of thousands of clones in the sample; 75% to 90% occur only once, and roughly 15% lies in the top ten. Sequencing was done on a sample of peripheral blood. The receptors stem from a male donor with acute or convalescent COVID-19.

The rearrangement links TRBV6-5 to TRBJ1-3, with 9 bases that match TRBD1. The CDR3 runs 15 residues. V lost 6 bases to trimming and J lost 1 base; unmatched junction nucleotides: 4. Germline V gives CDR1 MNHEY, CDR2 SVGAGI. CDR3 protein: CASSEGTGSGNTIYF. CDR3 DNA sequence: TGTGCCAGCAGCGAGGGGACAGGGTCTGGAAACACCATATATTTT.

The chain uses TRBV7-9 and TRBJ2-1; 12 bases agree with TRBD2. Germline lookup yields CDR1 SEHNR and CDR2 FQNEAQ (reference sequence). The CDR3 loop spans 17 amino acids. The V gene end was trimmed by 1 base and the J gene end by 8 bases; junction bases not matched to a gene: 9. Here the CDR3 DNA reads TGTGCCAGCAGCTTAGGGCCCCTAGCGGGGGGGCCCTATGAGCAGTTCTTC. Protein product: CASSLGPLAGGPYEQFF.

V gene TRBV18 combines with J gene TRBJ2-7, with 7 bases aligning to TRBD2. This CDR3 contains 14 residues. V shed 6 bases, J shed 3 bases, and the junction held 8 bases outside the gene matches. In germline, CDR1 is KGHSH, CDR2 LQKENI. The CDR3 here is CASSPQGGDYEQYF. The CDR3 DNA sequence: TGTGCCAGCTCCCCCCAGGGAGGGGACTACGAGCAGTACTTC.

V gene TRBV30 combines with J gene TRBJ2-7; possibly TRBD1 for D (6 bases). CDR1 GTSNPN and CDR2 SVGIG come from the germline V gene (reference sequence). V was pared by 6 bases and J by 0 bases, with 15 bases between. The CDR3 contains 14 residues. In DNA, the CDR3 is TGTGCCTGCTCTTGGGACATAAGCTCCTACGAGCAGTACTTC. Encoded protein: CACSWDISSYEQYF.

This rearrangement joins TRBV5-1 to TRBJ2-7, with 15 bases fitting TRBD2. Looked up from germline, CDR1 is SGHRS and CDR2 is YFSETQ. V was pared by 4 bases and J by 6 bases, with 2 bases of the junction left unmatched. The CDR3 sequence is 14 residues long. This CDR3 is CASSPGLAGGEQYF. The CDR3 DNA is TGCGCCAGCAGCCCGGGACTAGCGGGGGGCGAGCAGTACTTC.

Only a few counts were recorded for this clone. CDR3 in DNA: TGTGCCAGCAGCCCTCCCGGAGGAGGGGGCGAAAAACTGTTTTTT. Protein: CASSPPGGGGEKLFF. The chain combines TRBV9 with TRBJ1-4; TRBD1 matches at 7 bases. This CDR3 contains 15 residues. Germline V gene lookup returns CDR1 SGDLS and CDR2 YYNGEE. The ends lost 4 bases at V and 8 bases at J; junction bases unmatched: 11.

V and J are TRBV5-1 and TRBJ2-7; D is perhaps TRBD1 (6 bases). The germline V and J ends were trimmed by 0 bases and 3 bases, with 10 bases remaining between them. The V gene's germline CDR1 is SGHRS and CDR2 YFSETQ. This CDR3 has 14 residues. The CDR3 bases are TGCGCCAGCAGCTTGGAACAGGGTATCTACGAGCAGTACTTC. Its translation: CASSLEQGIYEQYF.

The CDR3 sequence is CASSLMGFAFF. In DNA form, the CDR3 reads TGTGCCAGCAGTTTGATGGGCTTCGCTTTCTTT. The chain recombines TRBV28 with TRBJ1-1; D uncertain. This CDR3 is built from 11 residues. The germline CDR1 and CDR2 sequences are MDHEN and SYDVKM. Trimming removed 3 bases from V and 11 bases from J, with 10 bases in between.

The gene calls are TRBV6-4 and TRBJ1-1; D is perhaps TRBD1 (5 bases). V lost 5 bases and J lost 2, with 9 bases in between. This CDR3 has 13 amino acids. Germline CDR1 MRHNA, CDR2 SNTAGT. The CDR3 protein is CASSQGRNTEAFF. In nucleotides, the CDR3 is TGTGCCAGCAGTCAGGGTCGAAACACTGAAGCTTTCTTT.

The gene calls are TRBV29-1 and TRBJ1-1; TRBD1 matches 7 bases. The ends lost 7 bases at V and 3 bases at J; junction bases unmatched: 8. CDR3 size: 13 residues. Germline CDR1 SQVTM, CDR2 ANQGSEA. CDR3 bases: TGCAGCGGATGCAGGGGGGAGGACACTGAAGCTTTCTTT. Encoded protein: CSGCRGEDTEAFF.

The chain joins TRBV3-1 (or the pseudogene TRBV3-2) to TRBJ2-5; possibly TRBD1 for D (7 bases). Germline lookup yields CDR1 LGHDT and CDR2 YNNKEL (reference sequence). The CDR3 sequence is 15 residues long. V lost 1 base to trimming and J lost 1 base, with 10 bases between them. In DNA form, the CDR3 reads TGTGCCAGCAGCCAAGGGAGGGGGCTCCAAGAGACCCAGTACTTC. It translates to CASSQGRGLQETQYF.

The chain has TRBV2 and TRBJ2-3; 13 nucleotides line up with TRBD2. CDR1 is SNHLY, CDR2 FYNNEI, per germline. V lost 7 bases, J lost 3 bases, and 4 bases stayed unmatched. There are 15 residues in the CDR3. For the CDR3, the DNA is TGTGCCAGCATCCGGACTAGCGGGGGAACAGATACGCAGTATTTT. This encodes CASIRTSGGTDTQYF.

The rearrangement joins TRBV11-2 to TRBJ2-1; 11 nucleotides line up with TRBD1. CDR1 is SGHAT and CDR2 is FQNNGV in the germline V gene. V shed 4 bases, J shed 8 bases, and the junction held 19 bases outside the gene matches. There are 19 residues in the CDR3. The CDR3, as DNA: TGTGCCAGCAGCTCCATGGACAGGGGGCGGTCATTAACTAGGGATGAGCAGTTCTTC. Protein: CASSSMDRGRSLTRDEQFF.

The CDR3, as DNA: TGTGCCAGCAGCCAATCAGACAGGAACACTGAAGCTTTCTTT. It is translated as CASSQSDRNTEAFF. V gene TRBV3-1 (or the pseudogene TRBV3-2) combines with J gene TRBJ1-1, with a weak D call TRBD1 (5 bases). This CDR3 has 14 residues. V shed 2 bases and J shed 1 base, with 8 bases lying between them. The germline V gene has CDR1 LGHDT and CDR2 YNNKEL (reference sequence).

The chain recombines TRBV7-9 with TRBJ1-4; 8 bases match TRBD1. Germline CDR1 SEHNR, CDR2 FQNEAQ (reference sequence). After removal of 5 bases from V and 12 bases from J, the junction contained 17 bases not matched to a gene. The CDR3 has 16 residues. CDR3 sequence: CASSPSGRGLRGQLFF. The CDR3 DNA sequence: TGTGCCAGCAGCCCCTCAGGGAGGGGGCTCAGGGGGCAACTGTTTTTT.

In this sample, this clone turned up a few times. The chain links TRBV3-1 (or the pseudogene TRBV3-2) to TRBJ1-1; possible D gene TRBD1, 6 bases. The V end lost 8 bases, the J end lost 3 bases, and 16 bases lay between the germline ends. The CDR3 is made up of 14 amino acids. Germline V gene sequence: CDR1 LGHDT, CDR2 YNNKEL (reference sequence). CDR3 sequence (DNA): TGTGCCAGCTTACCCAGGGGTCGTGACACTGAAGCTTTCTTT. Protein product: CASLPRGRDTEAFF.

The chain couples TRBV19 to TRBJ2-2; TRBD2 matches 9 bases. Germline CDR1 is LNHDA and CDR2 is SQIVND (reference sequence). The CDR3 sequence is 15 residues long. Trimming cost V 3 bases and J 5 bases; bases outside gene matches: 4. The CDR3 loop is CASSMSGLATGELFF. In DNA form, the CDR3 reads TGTGCCAGTAGTATGTCGGGACTAGCTACCGGGGAGCTGTTTTTT.

This chain uses TRBV19 with TRBJ1-4; D remains ambiguous. CDR1 is LNHDA, CDR2 SQIVND, per germline (reference sequence). The germline V and J ends were trimmed by 5 bases and 0 bases, with 7 bases remaining between them. CDR3 length: 14 residues. The CDR3 is CASSLASTNEKLFF. In DNA, the CDR3 is TGTGCCAGTAGTTTAGCTTCAACTAATGAAAAACTGTTTTTT.

As DNA, the CDR3 is TGTGCCAGAAGCTTGGAGGACAGGGGGAACTATGGCTACACCTTC. It yields the protein CARSLEDRGNYGYTF. The chain carries TRBV5-3 and TRBJ1-2; 10 nucleotides agree with TRBD1. TRBV5-3 is classed as an ORF, of uncertain function. Trimming removed 0 bases from V and 2 bases from J; junction bases left unmatched: 1. This CDR3 contains 15 residues.

V is TRBV15 and J is TRBJ2-7, with D perhaps TRBD2 (6 bases). From germline, CDR1 is LNHNV and CDR2 YYDKDF (reference sequence). The CDR3 totals 17 residues. The V end lost 4 bases, the J end lost 0 bases, and 19 bases lay between the germline ends. CDR3: CATSIRGGDRSSYEQYF. Written as DNA, the CDR3 is TGTGCCACCAGCATTAGGGGAGGAGACCGGAGCTCCTACGAGCAGTACTTC.

V and J are TRBV11-2 and TRBJ1-6; possibly TRBD1 for D (5 bases). V gave up 5 bases and J gave up 4 bases, with 15 bases separating them. This CDR3 spans 16 amino acids. The germline CDR1 and CDR2 sequences are SGHAT and FQNNGV. CDR3: CASSKLTGTYNSPLHF. Here the CDR3 DNA reads TGTGCCAGCAGCAAATTAACAGGAACTTATAATTCACCCCTCCACTTT.

This sequence joins TRBV19 and TRBJ1-1; tentative D call: TRBD1 (6 bases). Trimming left V 7 bases short and J 1 base short, with 19 bases between. From germline, CDR1 is LNHDA and CDR2 SQIVND (reference sequence). The length of the CDR3 is 16 residues. The CDR3 nucleotides are TGTGCCAGTAAAGGATCAGGGGAGGGCTGGAACACTGAAGCTTTCTTT. Amino acids: CASKGSGEGWNTEAFF.

The V call is TRBV10-3, the J call TRBJ1-4; D is uncertain. The CDR3 sequence is 12 residues long. Germline CDR1 is ENHRY and CDR2 is SYGVKD. V was shortened by 8 bases and J by 8 bases, with 12 bases between the two germline ends. CDR3 nucleotides: TGTGCCATCCGCGACTCCCGGGAAAAACTGTTTTTT. It specifies CAIRDSREKLFF.

The V gene is TRBV11-2, the J gene TRBJ2-5; no reliable D call. The CDR3 is made up of 14 amino acids. Germline loops: CDR1 SGHAT, CDR2 FQNNGV. Trimming stripped 1 base from V and 2 bases from J, with 8 bases between. This CDR3 is CASSLAPSQETQYF. The CDR3 DNA reads TGTGCCAGCAGCTTAGCGCCCAGTCAAGAGACCCAGTACTTC.

CDR3 region: CASSQDLASGNYEQYF. The CDR3 nucleotides read TGCGCCAGCAGCCAAGACCTTGCTAGCGGAAATTACGAGCAGTACTTC. The chain recombines TRBV4-1 with TRBJ2-7; 7 nucleotides align to TRBD2. Germline V gene data show CDR1 as MGHRA and CDR2 as YSYEKL. The J segment lost 4 bases and the V segment lost 0 bases, leaving 9 bases of the junction unmatched. The CDR3 has 16 residues.

The chain couples TRBV19 to TRBJ2-7, with D maybe TRBD2 (6 bases). CDR1 is LNHDA and CDR2 is SQIVND in the germline V gene (reference sequence). V lost 3 bases and J lost 4, with 16 bases in between. The CDR3 is 15 amino acids. The CDR3 protein is CASSMDGRGGYEQYF. The CDR3, as DNA: TGTGCCAGTAGTATGGATGGGCGGGGTGGATACGAGCAGTACTTC.

Regarding this clone: Other DNA sequences in the same sample also yield this CDR3. The genes are TRBV19 and TRBJ1-2; D remains ambiguous. Deletions cut 4 bases from V and 5 bases from J, with 8 bases between. CDR1 and CDR2 from the germline V gene are LNHDA and SQIVND (reference sequence). CDR3 length: 12 amino acids. CDR3 coding DNA: TGTGCCAGTAGTACCACGGGTTATGGCTACACCTTC. It yields the protein CASSTTGYGYTF.